These 15 T cell receptor beta chains were sequenced from one sample in a study of beta chain features in type 1 diabetes. Findings of the study overall: In all four CD4+ subsets, TCRB CDR3 length was significantly, moderately reduced in type 1 diabetes.

Their specific antigens are unknown. The investigators reverse transcribed all of the isolated RNA, so they sequenced expressed TCRB transcripts. Profiling relied on immunoSEQ multiplex PCR, and the TCRdb table lists in-frame clones only, not all of them. The sample yields 240,000 or so clones, roughly 20% seen once. Sample: naive CD4+ T cells from blood. Receptors were obtained from a woman aged 40 to 55 with type 1 diabetes.

V and J are TRBV10-3 and TRBJ2-3; 8 nucleotides align to TRBD1. The V gene end was trimmed by 3 bases and the J gene end by 7 bases; junction bases not matched to a gene: 15. The CDR3 is 17 residues long. Germline V gene data show CDR1 as ENHRY and CDR2 as SYGVKD. In DNA, the CDR3 is TGTGCCATCAGTGATTCTGCGGGGCAGGGGGCCGGGTATACGCAGTATTTT. Protein product: CAISDSAGQGAGYTQYF.

The genes are TRBV18 and TRBJ1-1; D call uncertain. V was pared by 3 bases and J by 0 bases, with 14 bases between. Germline-derived CDR1 and CDR2 are KGHSH and LQKENI. The CDR3 covers 16 residues. The DNA for the CDR3 is TGTGCCAGCTCACCGACGGGGTCCATTTTGAACACTGAAGCTTTCTTT. Its translation: CASSPTGSILNTEAFF. Drawing the rest from reference TRBV18 and TRBJ1-1, the complete variable domain is NAGVMQNPRHLVRRRGQEARLRCSPMKGHSHVYWYRQLPEEGLKFMVYLQKENIIDESGMPKERFSAEFPKEGPSILRIQQVVRGDSAAYFCASSPTGSILNTEAFFGQGTRLTVV.

In its sample, this clone was seen a few times. The chain employs TRBV7-9 and TRBJ1-2, with 12 bases aligning to TRBD1. This CDR3 comprises 14 residues. V lost 7 bases and J lost 4; bases outside the gene matches: 4. Looked up from germline, CDR1 is SEHNR and CDR2 is FQNEAQ (reference sequence). Written as DNA, the CDR3 is TGTGCCAGCATTGGGACAGGGGGCTCCTATGGCTACACCTTC. This encodes CASIGTGGSYGYTF. Based on the CDR3 plus reference TRBV7-9 and TRBJ1-2, the full variable domain is DTGVSQNPRHKITKRGQNVTFRCDPISEHNRLYWYRQTLGQGPEFLTYFQNEAQLEKSRLLSDRFSAERPKGSFSTLEIQRTEQGDSAMYLCASIGTGGSYGYTFGSGTRLTVV.

V is TRBV4-2 and J is TRBJ1-2; D gene unclear. The V end was cut by 0 bases, the J end by 7 bases, with 9 bases between. Germline loops: CDR1 LGHNA, CDR2 YNFKEQ. The CDR3 length is 13 residues. CDR3: CASSQDVRSGYTF. The CDR3 nucleotides read TGTGCCAGCAGCCAAGATGTGAGGTCTGGCTACACCTTC.

As regards this clone: Within the sample, other DNA sequences also encode this same CDR3. The rearrangement uses TRBV9 and TRBJ1-2; weak D call: TRBD1 (6 bases). The germline V gene encodes CDR1 SGDLS and CDR2 YYNGEE. The CDR3 has 13 amino acids. With 2 bases removed from V and 5 bases from J, the gap between germline ends came to 10 bases. The DNA of the CDR3 is TGTGCCAGCAGCGTGGGTCAGGGGTATGGCTACACCTTC. Translation: CASSVGQGYGYTF.

The J gene is TRBJ2-7, the V gene TRBV5-4; the D gene is possibly TRBD1 (6 bases). This CDR3 is 16 amino acids long. Germline values: CDR1 SGHNT, CDR2 YYREEE (reference sequence). V gave up 0 bases and J gave up 0 bases, with 13 bases separating them. The CDR3 DNA sequence: TGTGCCAGCAGCTTGGATTCAGGGGTCCTCTCCTACGAGCAGTACTTC. As protein: CASSLDSGVLSYEQYF.

CDR3 sequence reads: CASSYIGEETQYF. The CDR3 DNA reads as TGCGCCAGCAGCTACATAGGGGAAGAGACCCAGTACTTC. The gene calls are TRBV5-1 and TRBJ2-5, with TRBD1 as a possible D gene (5 bases). V was clipped by 3 bases and J by 3 bases, with 9 bases between them. Germline-derived CDR1 and CDR2 are SGHRS and YFSETQ. The CDR3 is made up of 13 amino acids.

The chain recombines TRBV29-1 with TRBJ1-5, with D uncertain. This CDR3 has 12 residues. V shed 4 bases and J shed 0 bases, with 4 bases lying between them. Per the germline V gene, CDR1 is SQVTM and CDR2 is ANQGSEA. The CDR3 DNA reads as TGCAGCGTTGCGGGTAGCAATCAGCCCCAGCATTTT. Protein sequence: CSVAGSNQPQHF.

The rearrangement joins TRBV6-4 to TRBJ1-1; D gene ambiguous. Germline CDR1 reads MRHNA; CDR2 reads SNTAGT. The CDR3 has 14 amino acids. Trimming removed 5 bases at V and 5 bases at J, with 15 bases between. DNA of the CDR3: TGTGCCAGCAGTCCCGACTCCGGAGGGACTGAAGCTTTCTTT. Protein sequence: CASSPDSGGTEAFF.

The CDR3 region is CASSSGAPGEAFF. The CDR3 DNA is TGTGCCAGCAGCTCAGGGGCGCCAGGTGAAGCTTTCTTT. The chain combines TRBV7-9 with TRBJ1-1; D is possibly TRBD1 (6 bases). The ends were cut back, 4 bases at V and 7 bases at J, with 13 bases in the middle. Germline CDR1 and CDR2: SEHNR and FQNEAQ (reference sequence). This CDR3 is 13 amino acids long.

This chain connects TRBV30 to TRBJ1-4; D possibly corresponds to TRBD1 (5 bases). V was cut by 5 bases and J by 5 bases, with 15 bases left in between. From germline, CDR1 is GTSNPN and CDR2 SVGIG (reference sequence). The CDR3 has 14 amino acids. The chain's CDR3 is CAWSAGGNNEKLFF. The CDR3 DNA reads as TGTGCCTGGTCGGCGGGGGGGAACAATGAAAAACTGTTTTTT.

This clone was picked up a small number of times. The genes are TRBV6-5 and TRBJ1-4; 9 positions agree with TRBD1. This CDR3 is 14 amino acids long. With V trimmed by 6 bases and J by 8 bases, 7 bases remained unmatched. Germline loops: CDR1 MNHEY, CDR2 SVGAGI. The CDR3 spells CASRPGTGKEKLFF. CDR3 DNA sequence: TGTGCCAGCAGACCCGGGACAGGGAAGGAAAAACTGTTTTTT.

This clone was counted only a few times. This chain uses TRBV10-3 with TRBJ2-7, with a possible D match to TRBD1 (6 bases). V dropped 3 bases and J dropped 0 bases, with 18 bases sitting between them. Germline V CDR1 and CDR2: ENHRY, SYGVKD. This CDR3 region has 17 residues. CDR3 sequence reads: CAISEGWAQGSSYEQYF. The CDR3 region has the DNA TGTGCCATCAGTGAAGGATGGGCTCAGGGGAGCTCCTACGAGCAGTACTTC.

The genes are TRBV5-1 and TRBJ2-7, with TRBD1 matching over 9 bases. CDR1 SGHRS and CDR2 YFSETQ come from the germline V gene. This CDR3 spans 16 amino acids. J gave up 4 bases and V 3 bases, and 11 bases lay outside the gene matches. CDR3 nucleotides: TGCGCCAGCAGCTCAACGACAGGGGGAGACTTATACGAGCAGTACTTC. This encodes CASSSTTGGDLYEQYF. Drawing the rest from reference TRBV5-1 and TRBJ2-7, the complete variable domain is KAGVTQTPRYLIKTRGQQVTLSCSPISGHRSVSWYQQTPGQGLQFLFEYFSETQRNKGNFPGRFSGRQFSNSRSEMNVSTLELGDSALYLCASSSTTGGDLYEQYFGPGTRLTVT.

The rearrangement joins TRBV7-2 to TRBJ2-3, with 15 bases aligning to TRBD2. Germline lookup yields CDR1 SGHTA and CDR2 FQGNSA. The CDR3 is 17 residues long. The junction had 9 bases not matched to a gene; V was cut back by 6 bases and J by 5 bases. As DNA, the CDR3 is TGTGCCAGCAGATTTGGACTAGCGGGAGGGCCAGGAGATACGCAGTATTTT. It codes for CASRFGLAGGPGDTQYF.